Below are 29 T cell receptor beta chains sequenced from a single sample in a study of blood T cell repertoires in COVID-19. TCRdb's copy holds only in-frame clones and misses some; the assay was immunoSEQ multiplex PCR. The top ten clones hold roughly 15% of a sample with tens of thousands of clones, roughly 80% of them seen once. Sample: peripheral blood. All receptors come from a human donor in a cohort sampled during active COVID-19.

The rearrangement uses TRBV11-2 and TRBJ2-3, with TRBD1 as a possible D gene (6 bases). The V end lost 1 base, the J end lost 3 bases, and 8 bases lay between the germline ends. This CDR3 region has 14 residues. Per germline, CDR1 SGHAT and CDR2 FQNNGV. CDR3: CASSLVGGTDTQYF. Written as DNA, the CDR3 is TGTGCCAGCAGCTTAGTAGGGGGTACAGATACGCAGTATTTT.

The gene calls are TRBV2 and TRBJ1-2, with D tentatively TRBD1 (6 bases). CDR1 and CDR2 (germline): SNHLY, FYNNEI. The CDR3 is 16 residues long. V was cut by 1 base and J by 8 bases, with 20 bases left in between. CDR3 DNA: TGTGCCAGCAGTGAAGTGGGGACATCGGGCGGCGGAGGCTACACCTTC. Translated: CASSEVGTSGGGGYTF.

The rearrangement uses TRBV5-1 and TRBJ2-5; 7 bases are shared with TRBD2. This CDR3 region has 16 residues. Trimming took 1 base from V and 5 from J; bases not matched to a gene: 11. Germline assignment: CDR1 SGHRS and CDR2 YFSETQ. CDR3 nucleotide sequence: TGCGCCAGCAGCTTGAGGACGGGAGGCCGGGGGGAGACCCAGTACTTC. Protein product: CASSLRTGGRGETQYF.

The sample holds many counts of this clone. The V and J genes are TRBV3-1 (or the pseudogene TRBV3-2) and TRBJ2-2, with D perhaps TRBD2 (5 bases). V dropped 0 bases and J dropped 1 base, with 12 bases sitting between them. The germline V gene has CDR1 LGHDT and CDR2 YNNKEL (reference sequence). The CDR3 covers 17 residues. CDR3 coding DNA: TGTGCCAGCAGCCAAGATCTTGTGGACTTGAACACCGGGGAGCTGTTTTTT. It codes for CASSQDLVDLNTGELFF.

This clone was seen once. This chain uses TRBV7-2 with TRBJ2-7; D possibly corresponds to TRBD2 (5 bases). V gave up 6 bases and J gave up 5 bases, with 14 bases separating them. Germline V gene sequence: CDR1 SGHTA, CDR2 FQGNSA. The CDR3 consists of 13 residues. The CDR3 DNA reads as TGTGCCAGCAGTCGGAGGCTAGGGAACGAGCAGTACTTC. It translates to CASSRRLGNEQYF.

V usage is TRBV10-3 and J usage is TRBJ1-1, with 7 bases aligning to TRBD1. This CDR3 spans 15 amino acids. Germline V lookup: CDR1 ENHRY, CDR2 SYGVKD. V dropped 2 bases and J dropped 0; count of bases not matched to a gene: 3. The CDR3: CAISEGQALNTEAFF. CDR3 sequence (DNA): TGTGCCATCAGTGAGGGACAGGCCCTGAACACTGAAGCTTTCTTT.

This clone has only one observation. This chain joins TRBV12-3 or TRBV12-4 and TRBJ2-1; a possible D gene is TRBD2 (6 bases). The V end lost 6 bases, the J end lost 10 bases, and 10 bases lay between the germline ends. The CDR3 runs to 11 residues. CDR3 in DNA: TGTGCCAGCAGAGCACGGGGGGAGCAGTTCTTC. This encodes CASRARGEQFF.

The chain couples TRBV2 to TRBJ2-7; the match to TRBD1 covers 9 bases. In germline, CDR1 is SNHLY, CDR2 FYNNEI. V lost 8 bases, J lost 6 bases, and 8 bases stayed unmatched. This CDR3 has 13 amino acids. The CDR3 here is CASGRDRVVEQYF. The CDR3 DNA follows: TGTGCCAGCGGACGGGACAGGGTGGTCGAGCAGTACTTC.

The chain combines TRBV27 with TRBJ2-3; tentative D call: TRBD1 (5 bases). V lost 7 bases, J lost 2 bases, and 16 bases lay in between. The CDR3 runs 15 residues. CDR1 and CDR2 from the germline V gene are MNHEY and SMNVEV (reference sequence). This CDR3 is CASTPQGIPTDTQYF. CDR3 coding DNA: TGTGCCAGCACCCCTCAGGGTATACCCACAGATACGCAGTATTTT.

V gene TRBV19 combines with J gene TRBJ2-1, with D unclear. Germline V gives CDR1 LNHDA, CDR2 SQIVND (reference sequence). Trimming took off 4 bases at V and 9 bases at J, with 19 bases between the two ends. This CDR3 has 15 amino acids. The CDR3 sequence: CASSRLEALYSEQFF. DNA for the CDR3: TGTGCCAGTAGTAGGCTTGAGGCGTTATATAGTGAGCAGTTCTTC. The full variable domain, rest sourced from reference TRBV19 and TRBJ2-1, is DGGITQSPKYLFRKEGQNVTLSCEQNLNHDAMYWYRQDPGQGLRLIYYSQIVNDFQKGDIAEGYSVSREKKESFPLTVTSAQKNPTAFYLCASSRLEALYSEQFFGPGTRLTVL.

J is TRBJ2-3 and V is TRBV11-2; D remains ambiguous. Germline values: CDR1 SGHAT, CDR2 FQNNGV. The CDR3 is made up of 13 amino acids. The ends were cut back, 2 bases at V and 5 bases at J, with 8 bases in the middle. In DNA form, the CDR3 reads TGTGCCAGCAGCTTACGGGTCTTAGATACGCAGTATTTT. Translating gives CASSLRVLDTQYF.

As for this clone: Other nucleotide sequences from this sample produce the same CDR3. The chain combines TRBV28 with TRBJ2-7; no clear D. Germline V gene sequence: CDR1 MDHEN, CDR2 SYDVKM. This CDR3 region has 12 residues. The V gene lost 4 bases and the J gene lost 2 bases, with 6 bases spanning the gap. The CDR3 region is CASSSGPYEQYF. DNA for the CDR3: TGTGCCAGCAGTTCGGGTCCCTACGAGCAGTACTTC.

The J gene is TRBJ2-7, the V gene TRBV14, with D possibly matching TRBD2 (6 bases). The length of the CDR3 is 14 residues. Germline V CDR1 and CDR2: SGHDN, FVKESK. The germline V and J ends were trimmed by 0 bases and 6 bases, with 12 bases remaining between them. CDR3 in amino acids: CASSQELWGGEQYF. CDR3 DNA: TGTGCCAGCAGCCAAGAGTTGTGGGGAGGCGAGCAGTACTTC.

The CDR3 coding sequence is TGTGCCAGCAGTCCTTCCCGGTCGGGAGAGACCCAGTACTTC. Amino acids: CASSPSRSGETQYF. The rearrangement joins TRBV28 to TRBJ2-5; D not resolved. With 5 bases removed from V and 4 bases from J, the gap between germline ends came to 14 bases. Germline-derived CDR1 and CDR2 are MDHEN and SYDVKM. The CDR3 loop spans 14 amino acids.

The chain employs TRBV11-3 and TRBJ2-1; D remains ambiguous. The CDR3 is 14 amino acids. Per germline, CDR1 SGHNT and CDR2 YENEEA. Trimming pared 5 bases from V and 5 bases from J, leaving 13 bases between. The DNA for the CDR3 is TGTGCCAGCAGCGAGTCACGACTCCACAATGAGCAGTTCTTC. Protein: CASSESRLHNEQFF.

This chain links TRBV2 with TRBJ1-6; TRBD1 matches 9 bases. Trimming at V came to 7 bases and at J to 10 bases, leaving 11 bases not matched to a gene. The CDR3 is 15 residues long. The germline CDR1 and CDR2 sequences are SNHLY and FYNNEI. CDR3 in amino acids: CASNALQGAGSPLHF. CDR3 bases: TGTGCCAGCAACGCCCTACAGGGGGCAGGATCACCCCTCCACTTT.

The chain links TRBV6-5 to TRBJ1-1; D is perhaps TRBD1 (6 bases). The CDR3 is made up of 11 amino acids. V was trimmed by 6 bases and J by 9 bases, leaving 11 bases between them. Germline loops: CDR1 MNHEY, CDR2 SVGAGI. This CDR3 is CASSQGFKAFF. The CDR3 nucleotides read TGTGCCAGCAGCCAGGGGTTCAAAGCTTTCTTT.

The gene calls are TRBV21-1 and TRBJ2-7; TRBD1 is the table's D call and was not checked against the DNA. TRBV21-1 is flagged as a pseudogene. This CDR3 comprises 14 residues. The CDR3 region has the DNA TGTGCCAGCAGCAAGACAGGGAATGCCTACGAGCAGTACTTC. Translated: CASSKTGNAYEQYF.

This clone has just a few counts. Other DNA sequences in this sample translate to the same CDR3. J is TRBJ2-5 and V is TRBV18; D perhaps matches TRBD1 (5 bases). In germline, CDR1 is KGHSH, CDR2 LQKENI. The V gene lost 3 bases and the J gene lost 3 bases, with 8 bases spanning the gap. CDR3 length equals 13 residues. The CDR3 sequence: CASSPGLEETQYF. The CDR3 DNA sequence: TGTGCCAGCTCACCGGGGCTAGAAGAGACCCAGTACTTC.

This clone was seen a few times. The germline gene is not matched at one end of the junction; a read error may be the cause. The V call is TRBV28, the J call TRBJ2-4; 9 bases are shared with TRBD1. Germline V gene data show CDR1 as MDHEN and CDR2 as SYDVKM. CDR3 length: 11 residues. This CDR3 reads CASSPRDREDF. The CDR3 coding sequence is TGTGCCAGCAGCCCTCGGGACAGGGAGGACTTC.

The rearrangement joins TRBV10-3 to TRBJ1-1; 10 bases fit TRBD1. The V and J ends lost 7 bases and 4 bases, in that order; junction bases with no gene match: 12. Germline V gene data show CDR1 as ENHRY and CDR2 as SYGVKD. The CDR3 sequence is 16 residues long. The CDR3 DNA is TGTGCCATCAACCGGGACAGGGGACTCGAAGGCACTGAAGCTTTCTTT. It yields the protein CAINRDRGLEGTEAFF.

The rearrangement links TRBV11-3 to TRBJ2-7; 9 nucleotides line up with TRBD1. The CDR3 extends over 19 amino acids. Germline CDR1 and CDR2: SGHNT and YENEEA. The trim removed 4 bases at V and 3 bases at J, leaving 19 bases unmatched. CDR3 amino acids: CASSSTGGPRRGTGYEQYF. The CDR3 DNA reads TGTGCCAGCAGCTCTACAGGGGGCCCCAGGAGAGGCACGGGCTACGAGCAGTACTTC.

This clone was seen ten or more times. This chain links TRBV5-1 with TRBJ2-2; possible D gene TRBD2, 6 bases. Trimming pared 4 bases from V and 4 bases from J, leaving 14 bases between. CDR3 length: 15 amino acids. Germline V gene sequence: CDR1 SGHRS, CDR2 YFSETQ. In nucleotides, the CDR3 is TGCGCCAGCAGCCCGGGAGCAGGGCTCACCGGGGAGCTGTTTTTT. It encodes CASSPGAGLTGELFF.

CDR3 sequence: CASSYGGALNEQFF. In nucleotides, the CDR3 is TGTGCCAGCAGTTACGGGGGGGCCCTGAATGAGCAGTTCTTC. The V gene is TRBV28, the J gene TRBJ2-1; TRBD2 aligns across 8 bases. Per germline, CDR1 MDHEN and CDR2 SYDVKM. The V segment lost 4 bases and the J segment 7 bases; nucleotides outside the gene matches: 6. The CDR3 contains 14 residues.

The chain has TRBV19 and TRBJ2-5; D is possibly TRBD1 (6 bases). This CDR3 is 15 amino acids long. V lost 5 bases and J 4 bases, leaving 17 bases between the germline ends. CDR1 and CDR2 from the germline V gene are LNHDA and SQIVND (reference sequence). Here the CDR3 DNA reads TGTGCCAGTAGTGGACAAAGGAAAGGGGGAGAGACCCAGTACTTC. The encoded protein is CASSGQRKGGETQYF. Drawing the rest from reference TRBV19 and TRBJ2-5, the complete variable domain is DGGITQSPKYLFRKEGQNVTLSCEQNLNHDAMYWYRQDPGQGLRLIYYSQIVNDFQKGDIAEGYSVSREKKESFPLTVTSAQKNPTAFYLCASSGQRKGGETQYFGPGTRLLVL.

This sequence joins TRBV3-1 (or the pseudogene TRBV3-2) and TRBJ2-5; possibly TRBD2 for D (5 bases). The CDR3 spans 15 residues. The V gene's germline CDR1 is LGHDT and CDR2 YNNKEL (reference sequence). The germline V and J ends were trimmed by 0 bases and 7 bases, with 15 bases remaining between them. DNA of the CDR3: TGTGCCAGCAGCCAAGAGGAGCGGCTTTTCGGGACCCAGTACTTC. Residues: CASSQEERLFGTQYF.

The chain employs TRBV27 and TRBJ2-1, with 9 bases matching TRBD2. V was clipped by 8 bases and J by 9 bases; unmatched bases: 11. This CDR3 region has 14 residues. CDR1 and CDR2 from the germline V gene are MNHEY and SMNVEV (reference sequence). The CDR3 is CASSPLAGTSEQFF. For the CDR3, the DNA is TGTGCCAGCTCTCCCCTAGCGGGAACTAGTGAGCAGTTCTTC.

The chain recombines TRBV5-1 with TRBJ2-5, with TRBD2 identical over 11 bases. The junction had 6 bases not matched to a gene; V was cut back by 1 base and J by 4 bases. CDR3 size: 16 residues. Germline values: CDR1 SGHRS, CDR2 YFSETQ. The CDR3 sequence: CASSLKTSGAGETQYF. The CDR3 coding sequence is TGCGCCAGCAGCTTGAAGACTAGCGGGGCCGGAGAGACCCAGTACTTC.

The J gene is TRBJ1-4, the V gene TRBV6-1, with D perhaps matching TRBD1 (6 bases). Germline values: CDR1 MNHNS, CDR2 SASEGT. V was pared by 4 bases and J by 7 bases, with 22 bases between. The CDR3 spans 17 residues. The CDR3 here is CASSVTRGQLMGEKLFF. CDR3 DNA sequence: TGTGCCAGCAGTGTCACCCGAGGACAGTTAATGGGTGAAAAACTGTTTTTT.